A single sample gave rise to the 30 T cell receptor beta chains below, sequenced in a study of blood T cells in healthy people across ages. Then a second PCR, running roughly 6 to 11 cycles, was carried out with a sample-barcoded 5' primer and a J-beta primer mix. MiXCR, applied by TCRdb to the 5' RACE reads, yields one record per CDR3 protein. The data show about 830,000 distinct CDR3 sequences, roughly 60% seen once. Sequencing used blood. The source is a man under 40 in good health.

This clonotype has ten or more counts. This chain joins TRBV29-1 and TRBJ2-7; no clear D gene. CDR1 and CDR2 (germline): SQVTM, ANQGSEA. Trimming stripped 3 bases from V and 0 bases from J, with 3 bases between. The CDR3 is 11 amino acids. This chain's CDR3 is CSVESSYEQYF. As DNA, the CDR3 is TGCAGCGTTGAGAGCTCCTACGAGCAGTACTTC.

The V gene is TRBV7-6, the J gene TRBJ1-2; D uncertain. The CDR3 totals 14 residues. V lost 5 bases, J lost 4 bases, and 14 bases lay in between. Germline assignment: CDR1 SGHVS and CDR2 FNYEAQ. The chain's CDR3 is CASSPERVSYGYTF. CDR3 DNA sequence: TGTGCCAGCAGCCCTGAACGGGTTAGCTATGGCTACACCTTC. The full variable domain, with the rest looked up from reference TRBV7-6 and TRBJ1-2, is GAGVSQSPRYKVTKRGQDVALRCDPISGHVSLYWYRQALGQGPEFLTYFNYEAQQDKSGLPNDRFSAERPEGSISTLTIQRTEQRDSAMYRCASSPERVSYGYTFGSGTRLTVV.

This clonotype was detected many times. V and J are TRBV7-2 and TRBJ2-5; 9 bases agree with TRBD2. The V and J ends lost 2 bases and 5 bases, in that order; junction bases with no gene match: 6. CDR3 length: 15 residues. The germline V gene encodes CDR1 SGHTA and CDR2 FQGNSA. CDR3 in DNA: TGTGCCAGCAGCTTAATCCGGAGCGGGGGGGAGACCCAGTACTTC. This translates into CASSLIRSGGETQYF. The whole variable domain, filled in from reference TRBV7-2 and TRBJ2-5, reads GAGVSQSPSNKVTEKGKDVELRCDPISGHTALYWYRQSLGQGLEFLIYFQGNSAPDKSGLPSDRFSAERTGGSVSTLTIQRTQQEDSAVYLCASSLIRSGGETQYFGPGTRLLVL.

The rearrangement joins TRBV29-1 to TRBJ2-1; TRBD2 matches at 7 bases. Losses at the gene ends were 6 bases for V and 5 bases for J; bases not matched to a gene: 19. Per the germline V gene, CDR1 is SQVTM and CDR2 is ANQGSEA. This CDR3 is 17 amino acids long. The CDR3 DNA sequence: TGCAGCGTCTGCCACTCACGGGGAGCGGGGTGGAACAATGAGCAGTTCTTC. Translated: CSVCHSRGAGWNNEQFF.

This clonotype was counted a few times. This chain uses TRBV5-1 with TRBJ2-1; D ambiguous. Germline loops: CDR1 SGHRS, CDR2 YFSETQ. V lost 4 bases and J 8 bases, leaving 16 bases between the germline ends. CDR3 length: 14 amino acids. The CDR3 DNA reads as TGCGCCAGCAGCCTCGCCGGGTCCGTGCATGAGCAGTTCTTC. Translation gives CASSLAGSVHEQFF. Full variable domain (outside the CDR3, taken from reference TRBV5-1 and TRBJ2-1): KAGVTQTPRYLIKTRGQQVTLSCSPISGHRSVSWYQQTPGQGLQFLFEYFSETQRNKGNFPGRFSGRQFSNSRSEMNVSTLELGDSALYLCASSLAGSVHEQFFGPGTRLTVL.

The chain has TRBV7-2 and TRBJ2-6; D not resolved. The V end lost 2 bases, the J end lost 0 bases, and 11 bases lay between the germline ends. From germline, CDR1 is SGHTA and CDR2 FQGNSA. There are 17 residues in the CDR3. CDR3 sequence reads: CASSLRPGYSGANVLTF. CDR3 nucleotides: TGTGCCAGCAGCTTACGTCCTGGGTACTCTGGGGCCAACGTCCTGACTTTC.

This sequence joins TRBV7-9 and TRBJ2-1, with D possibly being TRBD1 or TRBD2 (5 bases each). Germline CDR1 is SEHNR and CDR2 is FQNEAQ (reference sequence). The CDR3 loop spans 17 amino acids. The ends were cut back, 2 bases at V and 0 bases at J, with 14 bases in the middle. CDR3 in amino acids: CASSLQGGLSSYNEQFF. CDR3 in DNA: TGTGCCAGCAGCTTACAGGGCGGGCTTAGCTCCTACAATGAGCAGTTCTTC.

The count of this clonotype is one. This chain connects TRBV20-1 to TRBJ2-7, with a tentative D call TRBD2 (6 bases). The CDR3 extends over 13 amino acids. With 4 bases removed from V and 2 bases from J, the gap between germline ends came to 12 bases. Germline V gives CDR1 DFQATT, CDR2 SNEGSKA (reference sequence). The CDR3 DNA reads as TGCAGTGCTATGGAGGGTCTAACCTACGAGCAGTACTTC. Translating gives CSAMEGLTYEQYF.

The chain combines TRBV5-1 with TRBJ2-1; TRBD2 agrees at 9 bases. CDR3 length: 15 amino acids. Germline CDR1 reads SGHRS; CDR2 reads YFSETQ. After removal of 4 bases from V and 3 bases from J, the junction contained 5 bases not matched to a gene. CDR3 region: CASSPLSGSYNEQFF. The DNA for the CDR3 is TGCGCCAGCAGCCCCCTTAGCGGGAGCTACAATGAGCAGTTCTTC.

As DNA, the CDR3 is TGTGCCAGCACCCGGGACAGCAATAACTATGGCTACACCTTC. It codes for CASTRDSNNYGYTF. The chain couples TRBV2 to TRBJ1-2, with 7 positions matching TRBD1. The J segment lost 1 base and the V segment lost 7 bases, leaving 6 bases of the junction unmatched. The CDR3 runs 14 residues. In germline, CDR1 is SNHLY, CDR2 FYNNEI.

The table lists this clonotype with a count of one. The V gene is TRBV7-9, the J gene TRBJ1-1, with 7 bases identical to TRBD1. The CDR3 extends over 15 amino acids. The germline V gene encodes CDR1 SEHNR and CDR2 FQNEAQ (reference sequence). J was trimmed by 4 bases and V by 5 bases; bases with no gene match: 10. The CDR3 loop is CASSAQGGASTEAFF. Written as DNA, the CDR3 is TGTGCCAGCAGCGCCCAGGGGGGAGCAAGCACTGAAGCTTTCTTT.

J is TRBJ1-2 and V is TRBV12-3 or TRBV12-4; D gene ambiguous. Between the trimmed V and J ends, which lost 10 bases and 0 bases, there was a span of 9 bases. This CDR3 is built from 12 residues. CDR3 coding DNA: TGTGCCACCACCCATTCTAACTATGGCTACACCTTC. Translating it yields CATTHSNYGYTF.

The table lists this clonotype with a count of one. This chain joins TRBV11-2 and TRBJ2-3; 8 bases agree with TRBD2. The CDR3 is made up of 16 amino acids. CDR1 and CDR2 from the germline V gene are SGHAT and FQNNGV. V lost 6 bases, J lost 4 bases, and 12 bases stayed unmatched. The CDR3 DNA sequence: TGTGCCAGCAGGTCTGAGGCTAGCGGGTTCCCAGATACGCAGTATTTT. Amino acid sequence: CASRSEASGFPDTQYF. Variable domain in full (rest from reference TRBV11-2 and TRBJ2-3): EAGVAQSPRYKIIEKRQSVAFWCNPISGHATLYWYQQILGQGPKLLIQFQNNGVVDDSQLPKDRFSAERLKGVDSTLKIQPAKLEDSAVYLCASRSEASGFPDTQYFGPGTRLTVL.

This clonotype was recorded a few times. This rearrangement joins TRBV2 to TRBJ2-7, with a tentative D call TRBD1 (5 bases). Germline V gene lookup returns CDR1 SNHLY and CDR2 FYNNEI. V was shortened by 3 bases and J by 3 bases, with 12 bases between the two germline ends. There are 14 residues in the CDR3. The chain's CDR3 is CASSEAGSNYEQYF. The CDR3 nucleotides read TGTGCCAGCAGTGAGGCAGGGTCCAACTACGAGCAGTACTTC.

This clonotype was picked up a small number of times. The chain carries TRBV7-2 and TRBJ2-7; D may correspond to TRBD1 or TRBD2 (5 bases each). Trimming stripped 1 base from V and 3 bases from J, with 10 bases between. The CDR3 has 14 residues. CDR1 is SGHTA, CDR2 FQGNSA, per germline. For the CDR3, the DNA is TGTGCCAGCAGCTTAGGACCGGGGCTCTACGAGCAGTACTTC. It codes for CASSLGPGLYEQYF.

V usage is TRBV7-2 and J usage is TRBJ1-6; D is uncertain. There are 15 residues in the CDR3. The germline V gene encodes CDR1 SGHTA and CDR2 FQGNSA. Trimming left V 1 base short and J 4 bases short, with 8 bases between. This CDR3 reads CASSLGPTYNSPLHF. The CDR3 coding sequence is TGTGCCAGCAGCTTAGGGCCAACTTATAATTCACCCCTCCACTTT.

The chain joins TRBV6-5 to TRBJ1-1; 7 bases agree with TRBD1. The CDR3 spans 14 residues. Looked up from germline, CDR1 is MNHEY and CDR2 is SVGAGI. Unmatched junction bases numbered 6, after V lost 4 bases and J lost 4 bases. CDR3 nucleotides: TGTGCCAGCAGTTTGGGACAGATAGGCACTGAAGCTTTCTTT. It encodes CASSLGQIGTEAFF.

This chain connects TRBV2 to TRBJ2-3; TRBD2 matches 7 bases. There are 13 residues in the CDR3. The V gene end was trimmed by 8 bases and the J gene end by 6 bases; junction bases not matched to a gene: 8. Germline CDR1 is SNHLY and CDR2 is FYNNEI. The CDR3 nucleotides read TGTGCCAGCGCGAGACTAGCCGGGGATACGCAGTATTTT. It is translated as CASARLAGDTQYF.

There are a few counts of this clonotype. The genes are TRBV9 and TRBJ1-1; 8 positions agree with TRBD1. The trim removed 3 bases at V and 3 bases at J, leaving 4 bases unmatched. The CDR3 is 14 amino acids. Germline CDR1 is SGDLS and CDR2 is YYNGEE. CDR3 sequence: CASSASTGDTEAFF. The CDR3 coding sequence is TGTGCCAGCAGCGCGTCGACAGGGGACACTGAAGCTTTCTTT.

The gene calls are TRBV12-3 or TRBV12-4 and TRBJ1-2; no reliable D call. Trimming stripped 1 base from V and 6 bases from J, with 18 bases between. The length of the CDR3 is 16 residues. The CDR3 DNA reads TGTGCCAGCAGTTTAGGAGGTTTGCGGGAGAAAAATGGCTACACCTTC. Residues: CASSLGGLREKNGYTF.

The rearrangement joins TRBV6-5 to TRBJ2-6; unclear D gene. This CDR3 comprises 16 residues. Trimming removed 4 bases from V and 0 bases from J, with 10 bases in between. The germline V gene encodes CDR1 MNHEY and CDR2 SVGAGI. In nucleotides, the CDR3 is TGTGCCAGCAGTTCCTACTTTGACTCTGGGGCCAACGTCCTGACTTTC. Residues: CASSSYFDSGANVLTF.

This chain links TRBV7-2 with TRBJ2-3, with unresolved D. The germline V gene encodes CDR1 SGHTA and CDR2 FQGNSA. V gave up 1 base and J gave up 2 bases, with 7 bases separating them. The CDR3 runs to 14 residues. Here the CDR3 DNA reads TGTGCCAGCAGCTTAGGGCTGACCACAGATACGCAGTATTTT. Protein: CASSLGLTTDTQYF.

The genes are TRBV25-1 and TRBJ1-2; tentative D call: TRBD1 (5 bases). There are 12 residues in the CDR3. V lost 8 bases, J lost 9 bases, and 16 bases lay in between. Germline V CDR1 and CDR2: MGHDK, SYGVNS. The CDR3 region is CASEGLGDRYTF. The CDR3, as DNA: TGTGCCAGCGAAGGGTTGGGGGACCGCTACACCTTC.

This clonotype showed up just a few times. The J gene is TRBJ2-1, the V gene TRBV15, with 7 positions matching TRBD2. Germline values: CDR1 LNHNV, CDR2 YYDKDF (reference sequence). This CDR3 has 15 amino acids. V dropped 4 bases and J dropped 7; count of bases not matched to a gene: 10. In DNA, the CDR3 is TGTGCCACCAGCACCCCCGGACTAGTGGGGAATGAGCAGTTCTTC. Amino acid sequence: CATSTPGLVGNEQFF.

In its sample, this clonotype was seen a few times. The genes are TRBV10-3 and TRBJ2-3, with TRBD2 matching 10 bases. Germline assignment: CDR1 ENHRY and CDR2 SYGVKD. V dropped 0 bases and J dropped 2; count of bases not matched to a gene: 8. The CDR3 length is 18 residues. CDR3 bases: TGTGCCATCAGTGAGTCGGCCTTAGCGGGAGGCCCCACAGATACGCAGTATTTT. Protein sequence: CAISESALAGGPTDTQYF.

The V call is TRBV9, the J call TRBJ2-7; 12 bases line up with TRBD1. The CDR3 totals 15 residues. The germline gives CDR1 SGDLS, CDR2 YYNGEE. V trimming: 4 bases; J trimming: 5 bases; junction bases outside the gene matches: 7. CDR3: CASSLYGTGGDEQYF. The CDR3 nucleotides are TGTGCCAGCAGCCTGTATGGGACAGGGGGCGACGAGCAGTACTTC. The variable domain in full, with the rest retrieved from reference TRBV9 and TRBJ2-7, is DSGVTQTPKHLITATGQRVTLRCSPRSGDLSVYWYQQSLDQGLQFLIQYYNGEERAKGNILERFSAQQFPDLHSELNLSSLELGDSALYFCASSLYGTGGDEQYFGPGTRLTVT.

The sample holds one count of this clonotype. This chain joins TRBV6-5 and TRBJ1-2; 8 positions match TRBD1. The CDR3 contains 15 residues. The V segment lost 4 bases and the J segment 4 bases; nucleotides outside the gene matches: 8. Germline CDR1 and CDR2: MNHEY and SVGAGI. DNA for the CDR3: TGTGCCAGCAGTTCCCTAATGACAGGGGTCTATGGCTACACCTTC. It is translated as CASSSLMTGVYGYTF.

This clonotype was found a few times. CDR3 region: CASSFQGLYGYTF. The DNA for the CDR3 is TGTGCCAGCAGCTTTCAGGGTCTCTATGGCTACACCTTC. The chain employs TRBV7-8 and TRBJ1-2, with TRBD1 as a possible D gene (5 bases). Deletions cut 3 bases from V and 4 bases from J, with 9 bases between. The CDR3 consists of 13 residues. Looked up from germline, CDR1 is SGHVS and CDR2 is FQNEAQ.

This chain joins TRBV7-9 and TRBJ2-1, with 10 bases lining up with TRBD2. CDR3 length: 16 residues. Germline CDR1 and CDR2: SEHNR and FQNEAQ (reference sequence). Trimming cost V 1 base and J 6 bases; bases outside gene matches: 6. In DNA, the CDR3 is TGTGCCAGCAGCTTAGTAGGAGCGGGAGGGACCAATGAGCAGTTCTTC. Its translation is CASSLVGAGGTNEQFF.

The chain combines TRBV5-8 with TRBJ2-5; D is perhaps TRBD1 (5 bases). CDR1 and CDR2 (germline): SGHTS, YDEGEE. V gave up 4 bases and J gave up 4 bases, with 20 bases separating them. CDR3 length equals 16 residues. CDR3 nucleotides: TGTGCCAGCAGCCCCCTGCAGGGTACTATTCGAGAGACCCAGTACTTC. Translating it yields CASSPLQGTIRETQYF.